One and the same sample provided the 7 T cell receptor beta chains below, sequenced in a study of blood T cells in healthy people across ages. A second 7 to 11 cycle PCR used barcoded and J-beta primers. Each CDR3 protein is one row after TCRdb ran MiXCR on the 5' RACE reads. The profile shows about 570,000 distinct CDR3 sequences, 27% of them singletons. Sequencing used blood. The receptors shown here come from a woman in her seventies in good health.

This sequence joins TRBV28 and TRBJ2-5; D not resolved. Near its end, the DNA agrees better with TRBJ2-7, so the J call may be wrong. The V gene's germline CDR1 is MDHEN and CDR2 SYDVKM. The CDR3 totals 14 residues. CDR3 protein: CASTEIHSSYEQYF. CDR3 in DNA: TGTGCCAGCACCGAAATCCACTCCTCCTACGAGCAGTACTTC.

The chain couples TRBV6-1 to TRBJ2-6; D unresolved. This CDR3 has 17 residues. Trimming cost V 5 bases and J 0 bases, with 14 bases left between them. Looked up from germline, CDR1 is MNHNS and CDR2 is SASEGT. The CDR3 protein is CASSHGRSRSGANVLTF. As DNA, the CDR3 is TGTGCCAGCAGTCATGGACGGTCTCGCTCTGGGGCCAACGTCCTGACTTTC.

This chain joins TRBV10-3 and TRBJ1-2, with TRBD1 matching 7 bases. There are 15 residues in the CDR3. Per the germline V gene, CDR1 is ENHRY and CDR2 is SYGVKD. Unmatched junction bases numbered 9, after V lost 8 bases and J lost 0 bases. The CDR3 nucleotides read TGTGCCATCGGGACCCAGGGGGAAGCTAACTATGGCTACACCTTC. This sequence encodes CAIGTQGEANYGYTF.

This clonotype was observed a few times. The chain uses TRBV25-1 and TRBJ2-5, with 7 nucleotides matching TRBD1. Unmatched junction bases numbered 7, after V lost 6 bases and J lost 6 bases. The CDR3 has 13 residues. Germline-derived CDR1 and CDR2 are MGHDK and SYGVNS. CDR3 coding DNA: TGTGCCAGCAGCCGACAGGGTGCCCAGACCCAGTACTTC. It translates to CASSRQGAQTQYF.

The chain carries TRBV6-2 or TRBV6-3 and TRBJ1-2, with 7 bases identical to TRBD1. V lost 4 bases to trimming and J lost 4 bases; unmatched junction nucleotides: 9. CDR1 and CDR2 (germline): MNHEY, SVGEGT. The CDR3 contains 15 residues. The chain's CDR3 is CASSSTGQDLYGYTF. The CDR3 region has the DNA TGTGCCAGCAGTTCGACCGGACAGGACCTCTATGGCTACACCTTC.

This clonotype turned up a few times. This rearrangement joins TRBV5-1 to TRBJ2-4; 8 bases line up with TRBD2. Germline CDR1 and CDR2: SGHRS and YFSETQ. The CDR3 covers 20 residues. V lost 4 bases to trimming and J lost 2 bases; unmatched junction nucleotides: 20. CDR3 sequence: CASSPTGPGLASVTKNIQYF. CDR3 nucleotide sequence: TGCGCCAGCAGCCCTACTGGCCCCGGACTAGCTTCGGTGACCAAAAACATTCAGTACTTC.

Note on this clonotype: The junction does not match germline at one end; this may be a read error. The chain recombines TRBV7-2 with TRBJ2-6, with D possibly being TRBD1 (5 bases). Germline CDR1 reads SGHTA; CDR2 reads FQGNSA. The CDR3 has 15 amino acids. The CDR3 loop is CASSHRMAGANVPTF. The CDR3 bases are TGTGCCAGCAGCCATCGAATGGCTGGGGCCAACGTCCCGACTTTC.